A selection of T cell receptor beta chains follows, all from one sample in a study of cytomegalovirus exposure and HLA in healthy donors. Only in-frame clones appear in the TCRdb table, and some are missing; sequencing was by immunoSEQ multiplex PCR. The data hold some 110,000 clones, with under 80% observed a single time. Specimen: PBMCs. These TCRs come from a woman aged 60-75 years in good health and CMV-seropositive. CDR3s include the opening cysteine and the closing phenylalanine or tryptophan. D genes are given only for firm matches. Size tells how often a clone was seen (once, few, many) or the class of an expanded clone, and some rows leave it out.

j_call: TRBJ2-1; clone_size: -; d_call: TRBD2; v_call: TRBV19; cdr3_nt: TGTGCCAGTAGTATTGTTGAAGCGGGAGAAGACAATGAGCAGTTCTTC; cdr3_aa: CASSIVEAGEDNEQFF
j_call: TRBJ2-1; clone_size: -; d_call: TRBD1; v_call: TRBV7-9; cdr3_nt: TGTGCCAGCAGCCAGGGACAGGCCAATGAGCAGTTCTTC; cdr3_aa: CASSQGQANEQFF
j_call: TRBJ1-1; clone_size: -; d_call: -; v_call: TRBV5-1; cdr3_nt: TGCGCCAGCAGCTTGGTACAGCCGGGGGGCACTGAAGCTTTCTTT; cdr3_aa: CASSLVQPGGTEAFF
j_call: TRBJ2-7; clone_size: -; d_call: -; v_call: TRBV6-1; cdr3_nt: TGTGCCAGCCGCCGACAGCTAAACTCCTACGAGCAGTACTTC; cdr3_aa: CASRRQLNSYEQYF
j_call: TRBJ1-2; clone_size: -; d_call: TRBD1; v_call: TRBV7-6; cdr3_nt: TGTGCCAGCAGCGAAAAATCGACAGGGGTACATGGCTACACCTTC; cdr3_aa: CASSEKSTGVHGYTF
j_call: TRBJ2-7; clone_size: once; d_call: -; v_call: TRBV20-1; cdr3_nt: TGCAGTGCTAGTGGCCGATACGAGCAGTACTTC; cdr3_aa: CSASGRYEQYF
j_call: TRBJ2-7; clone_size: -; d_call: TRBD2; v_call: TRBV5-1; cdr3_nt: TGCGCCAGCAGCTTCGGGACTAGCGGGAGGGGAGACGAGCAGTACTTC; cdr3_aa: CASSFGTSGRGDEQYF
j_call: TRBJ2-1; clone_size: once; d_call: -; v_call: TRBV9; cdr3_nt: TGTGCCAGCAGCCCGCAGACTAGTTTCCAAGAGCAGTTCTTC; cdr3_aa: CASSPQTSFQEQFF
j_call: TRBJ2-7; clone_size: -; d_call: -; v_call: TRBV6-5; cdr3_nt: TGTGCCAGCAGTTTCCGGGAAACCTACGAGCAGTACTTC; cdr3_aa: CASSFRETYEQYF
j_call: TRBJ1-5; clone_size: -; d_call: -; v_call: TRBV4-1; cdr3_nt: TGCGCCAGCAGCCCGGTGGGGAGGGGTGGGGGCAATCAGCCCCAGCATTTT; cdr3_aa: CASSPVGRGGGNQPQHF
j_call: TRBJ1-3; clone_size: -; d_call: TRBD1; v_call: TRBV4-3; cdr3_nt: TGCGCCAGCAGCCAAGATTGGGACAGTCCCTCTGGAAACACCATATATTTT; cdr3_aa: CASSQDWDSPSGNTIYF
j_call: TRBJ2-7; clone_size: -; d_call: TRBD1; v_call: TRBV5-1; cdr3_nt: TGCGCCAGCAGCTTAGGACAGGGGGCTTGGGAGCAGTACTTC; cdr3_aa: CASSLGQGAWEQYF
j_call: TRBJ1-2; clone_size: -; d_call: TRBD1; v_call: TRBV9; cdr3_nt: TGTGCCAGCAGCCCCGGACAGGGAGGCTATGGCTACACCTTC; cdr3_aa: CASSPGQGGYGYTF
j_call: TRBJ1-1; clone_size: once; d_call: TRBD1; v_call: TRBV7-2; cdr3_nt: TGTGCCAGCAGCTCAACCGGGACAGGGAGAGGGGCCACTGAAGCTTTCTTT; cdr3_aa: CASSSTGTGRGATEAFF
j_call: TRBJ2-7; clone_size: -; d_call: TRBD2; v_call: TRBV9; cdr3_nt: TGTGCCAGCAGCGTAGGACTAGCGCCTCGCGAGCAGTACTTC; cdr3_aa: CASSVGLAPREQYF
j_call: TRBJ2-5; clone_size: -; d_call: -; v_call: TRBV7-7; cdr3_nt: TGTGCCAGCAGCCGGGGGTACCAAGAGACCCAGTACTTC; cdr3_aa: CASSRGYQETQYF
j_call: TRBJ2-7; clone_size: -; d_call: -; v_call: TRBV5-1; cdr3_nt: TGCGCCAGCAGCCCGAACATTCTAGCAAACGAGCAGTACTTC; cdr3_aa: CASSPNILANEQYF
j_call: TRBJ1-3; clone_size: -; d_call: -; v_call: TRBV18; cdr3_nt: TGTGCCAGCTCACCGGTAAGGGGAGGAAACACCATATATTTT; cdr3_aa: CASSPVRGGNTIYF
j_call: TRBJ2-2; clone_size: -; d_call: -; v_call: TRBV2; cdr3_nt: TGTGCCAGCAGGGCGGTGGTGAACACCGGGGAGCTGTTTTTT; cdr3_aa: CASRAVVNTGELFF
j_call: TRBJ1-1; clone_size: -; d_call: -; v_call: TRBV7-8; cdr3_nt: TGTGCCAGCAGCTCAGGTGTCTTGAACACTGAAGCTTTCTTT; cdr3_aa: CASSSGVLNTEAFF
j_call: TRBJ1-5; clone_size: once; d_call: -; v_call: TRBV6-5; cdr3_nt: TGTGCCAGCAGACAGGGTAGCAATCAGCCCCAGCATTTT; cdr3_aa: CASRQGSNQPQHF
j_call: TRBJ1-4; clone_size: -; d_call: TRBD1; v_call: TRBV4-3; cdr3_nt: TGCGCCAGCAGCCCGACCGGGACAGGTGTACTTAATGAAAAACTGTTTTTT; cdr3_aa: CASSPTGTGVLNEKLFF
j_call: TRBJ1-2; clone_size: -; d_call: -; v_call: TRBV5-1; cdr3_nt: TGCGCCAGCAGCTCGGTCCCTGTTAACTATGGCTACACCTTC; cdr3_aa: CASSSVPVNYGYTF
j_call: TRBJ1-1; clone_size: -; d_call: -; v_call: TRBV19; cdr3_nt: TGTGCCAGCTCGTTATTACAGGCATCGAACACTGAAGCTTTCTTT; cdr3_aa: CASSLLQASNTEAFF
j_call: TRBJ2-7; clone_size: -; d_call: TRBD2; v_call: TRBV5-4; cdr3_nt: TGTGCCAGCAGCGCCGGTAGCGGGAGGGCCGGCGAGCAGTACTTC; cdr3_aa: CASSAGSGRAGEQYF
j_call: TRBJ1-2; clone_size: -; d_call: TRBD1; v_call: TRBV5-4; cdr3_nt: TGTGCCAGCACCCCCAACCCCGGGACAGGGGTCTATGGCTACACCTTC; cdr3_aa: CASTPNPGTGVYGYTF
j_call: TRBJ2-1; clone_size: -; d_call: TRBD2; v_call: TRBV2; cdr3_nt: TGTGCCAGCAATGGACTAGCGGGAGCAAATGAGCAGTTCTTC; cdr3_aa: CASNGLAGANEQFF
j_call: TRBJ2-1; clone_size: -; d_call: TRBD1; v_call: TRBV7-6; cdr3_nt: TGTGCCAGCAGCCCCGGGACAGCCCAGCTCTACAATGAGCAGTTCTTC; cdr3_aa: CASSPGTAQLYNEQFF
j_call: TRBJ2-5; clone_size: -; d_call: TRBD2; v_call: TRBV6-5; cdr3_nt: TGTGCCAGCAGTTCCACTAGCGGGGGGGCTTGGGAGACCCAGTACTTC; cdr3_aa: CASSSTSGGAWETQYF
j_call: TRBJ1-1; clone_size: -; d_call: -; v_call: TRBV6-5; cdr3_nt: TGTGCCAGCAGTTACGGGGGGTCGAACACTGAAGCTTTCTTT; cdr3_aa: CASSYGGSNTEAFF
j_call: TRBJ1-2; clone_size: -; d_call: -; v_call: TRBV19; cdr3_nt: TGTGCCAGTACCCCGACAGGCCAGAGCCCCGTCCTTCGCTATGGCTACACCTTC; cdr3_aa: CASTPTGQSPVLRYGYTF
j_call: TRBJ2-7; clone_size: -; d_call: TRBD1; v_call: TRBV11-2; cdr3_nt: TGTGCCAGCAGTACTCGGACAGGCCAGTACGAGCAGTACTTC; cdr3_aa: CASSTRTGQYEQYF
j_call: TRBJ1-6; clone_size: -; d_call: -; v_call: TRBV30; cdr3_nt: TGTGCCTGGAGCCTCGCAGGACAGACTTATAATTCACCCCTCCACTTT; cdr3_aa: CAWSLAGQTYNSPLHF
j_call: TRBJ1-5; clone_size: once; d_call: -; v_call: TRBV7-2; cdr3_nt: TGTGCCAGCAGCCCTAGGCCGGGGGGCAATATCAATCAGCCCCAGCATTTT; cdr3_aa: CASSPRPGGNINQPQHF
j_call: TRBJ1-1; clone_size: few; d_call: TRBD1; v_call: TRBV18; cdr3_nt: TGTGCCAGCTCACGGGACAGACCCTCGAACACTGAAGCTTTCTTT; cdr3_aa: CASSRDRPSNTEAFF
j_call: TRBJ1-2; clone_size: -; d_call: TRBD1; v_call: TRBV19; cdr3_nt: TGTGCCAGTAGTGACAGGGTACGAGGCTACACCTTC; cdr3_aa: CASSDRVRGYTF
j_call: TRBJ2-1; clone_size: -; d_call: -; v_call: TRBV27; cdr3_nt: TGTGCCAGCAGGGCGGTGTCCTACAATGAGCAGTTCTTC; cdr3_aa: CASRAVSYNEQFF
j_call: TRBJ1-1; clone_size: -; d_call: TRBD1; v_call: TRBV18; cdr3_nt: TGTGCCAGCTCACGAACTAGTTGGGACAGAATACTCGAACTGGCTACTGAAGCTTTCTTT; cdr3_aa: CASSRTSWDRILELATEAFF
j_call: TRBJ1-1; clone_size: -; d_call: -; v_call: TRBV30; cdr3_nt: TGTGCCTGGAGTGTCTGGGCGAACACTGAAGCTTTCTTT; cdr3_aa: CAWSVWANTEAFF
j_call: TRBJ1-5; clone_size: -; d_call: -; v_call: TRBV19; cdr3_nt: TGTGCCAGTAGTGATAGGGGTGATCAGCCCCAGCATTTT; cdr3_aa: CASSDRGDQPQHF
j_call: TRBJ2-5; clone_size: few; d_call: TRBD1; v_call: TRBV5-1; cdr3_nt: TGCGCCAGCAGCTCGGGATTTAGGACAGGGGCTCAAGAGACCCAGTACTTC; cdr3_aa: CASSSGFRTGAQETQYF
j_call: TRBJ2-1; clone_size: few; d_call: -; v_call: TRBV4-1; cdr3_nt: TGCGCCAGCAGCCCCTACACAGGACCCTTCAATGAGCAGTTCTTC; cdr3_aa: CASSPYTGPFNEQFF